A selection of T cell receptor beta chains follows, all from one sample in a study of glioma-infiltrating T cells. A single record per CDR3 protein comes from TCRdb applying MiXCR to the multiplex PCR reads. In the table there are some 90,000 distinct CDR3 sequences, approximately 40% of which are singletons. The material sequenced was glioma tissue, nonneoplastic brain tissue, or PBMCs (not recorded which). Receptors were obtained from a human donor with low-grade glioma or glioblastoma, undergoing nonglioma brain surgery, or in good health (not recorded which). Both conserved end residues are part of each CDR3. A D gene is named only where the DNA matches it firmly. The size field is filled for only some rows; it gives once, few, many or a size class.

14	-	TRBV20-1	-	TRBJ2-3	TGCAGTGCTGGGTTAGCAGGAGCGAAATATACGCAGTATTTT	CSAGLAGAKYTQYF
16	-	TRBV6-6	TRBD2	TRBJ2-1	TGTGCCATCAGCTACACCGGGACTAGCGGATACAATGAGCAGTTCTTC	CAISYTGTSGYNEQFF
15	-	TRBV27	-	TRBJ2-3	TGTGCCAGCAGTTTATCGGGCAGGGGGGTGGATACGCAGTATTTT	CASSLSGRGVDTQYF
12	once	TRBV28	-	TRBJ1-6	TGTGCCAGCAACGAAAGAGCCTCACCTCTCCACTTT	CASNERASPLHF
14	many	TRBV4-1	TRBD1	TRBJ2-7	TGCGCCAGCAGCCCCGGGACAGGGCATTACGAGCAGTACTTC	CASSPGTGHYEQYF
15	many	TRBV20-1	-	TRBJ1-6	TGCAGTGCTAGATCAACAGGAAACTATAATTCACCCCTCCACTTT	CSARSTGNYNSPLHF
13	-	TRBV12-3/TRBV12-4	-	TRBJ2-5	TGTGCCAACAGTCAGGGGACTCAAGAGACCCAGTACTTC	CANSQGTQETQYF
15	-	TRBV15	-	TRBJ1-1	TGTGCCACCAGCTCACCCGGACAGCTGAACACTGAAGCTTTCTTT	CATSSPGQLNTEAFF
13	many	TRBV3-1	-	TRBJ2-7	TGTGCCAGCAGCCAAGTGGATGGTTTCGAGCAGTACTTC	CASSQVDGFEQYF
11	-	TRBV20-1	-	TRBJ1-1	TGCAGTGCTAGAGATGCCACTGAAGCTTTCTTT	CSARDATEAFF
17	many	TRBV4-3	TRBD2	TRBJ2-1	TGCGCCAGCAGCCAAGATGTGGGCGGGAGCTCCTACAATGAGCAGTTCTTC	CASSQDVGGSSYNEQFF
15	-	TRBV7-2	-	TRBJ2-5	TGTGCCAGCAGCCTAGGTCTACCTTCGCAAGACACCCAGTACTTC	CASSLGLPSQDTQYF
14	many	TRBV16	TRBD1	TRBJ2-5	TGTGCCAGCACAGCGACAGGGGGCTTAAAGACCCAGTACTTC	CASTATGGLKTQYF
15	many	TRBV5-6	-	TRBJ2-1	TGTGCCAGCAGCAATTGGGGGATAAGTAACAATGAGCAGTTCTTC	CASSNWGISNNEQFF
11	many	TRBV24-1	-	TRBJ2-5	TGTGCCACCAGTAAGAGAGAGACCCAGTACTTC	CATSKRETQYF
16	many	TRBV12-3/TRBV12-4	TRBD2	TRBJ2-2	TGTGCCAGCAGTTCAGGGCCAGCGGGAGTCACCGGGGAGCTGTTTTTT	CASSSGPAGVTGELFF
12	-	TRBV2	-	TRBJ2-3	TGTTCCAGAAGAGTTACCCCAGATCAGCAGTATTTT	CSRRVTPDQQYF
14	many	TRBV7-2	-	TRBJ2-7	TGTGCCAGCAGCTTATTTAGGGGCGTCGACGAGCAGTACTTC	CASSLFRGVDEQYF
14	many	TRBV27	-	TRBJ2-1	TGTGCCAGCAGTTTTGGTTATTCCTACAATGAGCAGTTCTTC	CASSFGYSYNEQFF
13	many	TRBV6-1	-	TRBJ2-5	TGTGCCAGCAGTTATGCCCGCCAAGAGACCCAGTACTTC	CASSYARQETQYF
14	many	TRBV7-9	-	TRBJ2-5	TGTGCCAGCAGCTTATTACGGACTCAAGAGACCCAGTACTTC	CASSLLRTQETQYF
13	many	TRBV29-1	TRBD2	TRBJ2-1	TGCAGCGTTGTCCGGGGACTAGCGGATGAGCAGTTCTTC	CSVVRGLADEQFF
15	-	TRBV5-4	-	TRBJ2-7	TGTGCCAGCAGCTCCGGGACGCAACTTTCATACGAGCAGTACTTC	CASSSGTQLSYEQYF
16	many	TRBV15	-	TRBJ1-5	TGTGCCACCAGCAGAGACAGGGCATATAGCAATCAGCCCCAGCATTTT	CATSRDRAYSNQPQHF
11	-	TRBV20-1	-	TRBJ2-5	TGCAGTGCCTCAGCTAGGGAGACCCAGTACTTC	CSASARETQYF
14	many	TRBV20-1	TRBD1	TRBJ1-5	TGCAGTGCGACGGGACAGGGGTTCAATCAGCCCCAGCATTTT	CSATGQGFNQPQHF
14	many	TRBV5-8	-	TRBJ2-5	TGTGCCAGCAGCTTACCTGAGCGTGGGGAGACCCAGTACTTC	CASSLPERGETQYF
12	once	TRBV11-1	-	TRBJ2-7	TGTGCCACTTCTGCGGGTAGCTACGAGCAGTACTTC	CATSAGSYEQYF
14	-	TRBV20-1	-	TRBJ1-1	TGCAGTGCTAGTCAGCAGTTCATAAGCACTGAAGCTTTCTTT	CSASQQFISTEAFF
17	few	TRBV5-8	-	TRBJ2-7	TGTGCCAGCAGCTTGAAGGCAGGGCGGATTAGTTCCTACGAGCAGTACTTC	CASSLKAGRISSYEQYF
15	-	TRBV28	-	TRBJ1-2	TGTGCCAGCAGTCCCCCCGGACACTTTAACTATAACTACACCTTC	CASSPPGHFNYNYTF
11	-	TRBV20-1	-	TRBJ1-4	TGCAGTGCTTGGAAAGATGAAAGACTGTTTTTT	CSAWKDERLFF
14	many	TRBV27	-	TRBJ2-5	TGTGCCAGCAGAAATAGGGACCTCCAGGAGACCCAGTACTTC	CASRNRDLQETQYF
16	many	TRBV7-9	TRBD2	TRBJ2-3	TGTGCCAGCAGCTTGACTAAGCGGGGCCAAACAGATACGCAGTATTTT	CASSLTKRGQTDTQYF
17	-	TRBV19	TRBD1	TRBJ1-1	TGTGCTAGTACTTCTCGGGACAGGGGGCTTTTGAACACTGAAGCTTTCTTT	CASTSRDRGLLNTEAFF
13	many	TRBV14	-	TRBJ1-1	TGTGCCAGCAGCCAAAAGCGGGGGGCTGAAGCTTTCTTT	CASSQKRGAEAFF